The sequence of this T cell receptor beta chain was determined in a study of regulatory T cells in long-lasting Graves disease. The CDR3 consists of 17 residues. Germline CDR1 DFQATT, CDR2 SNEGSKA (reference sequence). V was clipped by 4 bases and J by 0 bases, with 19 bases between them. Construction of TCR beta libraries relied on iRepertoire HTBI primers and on Arm-PCR targeting CDR3 regions. TCRdb reanalysed the multiplex PCR reads using MiXCR and keeps one entry per CDR3 protein. Of hundreds of thousands of distinct CDR3 sequences listed, about 32% were seen once; the top ten hold roughly 41%. Documented time point: persistent/refractory GD, antithyroid drugs over 5 years with positive TRAb. With RNA extracted from PBMCs as input, the TCR library was made.

The clonotype comes from a female donor with Graves disease. The starting material was peripheral blood mononuclear cells (PBMCs), obtained when the disease was refractory, from a patient treated with antithyroid drugs. The chain is built from TRBV20-1 and TRBJ1-5; D is possibly TRBD1 (5 bases). The chain's CDR3 is CSATGTPVGYSNQPQHF. CDR3 coding DNA: TGCAGTGCTACCGGGACCCCGGTCGGATATAGCAATCAGCCCCAGCATTTT.